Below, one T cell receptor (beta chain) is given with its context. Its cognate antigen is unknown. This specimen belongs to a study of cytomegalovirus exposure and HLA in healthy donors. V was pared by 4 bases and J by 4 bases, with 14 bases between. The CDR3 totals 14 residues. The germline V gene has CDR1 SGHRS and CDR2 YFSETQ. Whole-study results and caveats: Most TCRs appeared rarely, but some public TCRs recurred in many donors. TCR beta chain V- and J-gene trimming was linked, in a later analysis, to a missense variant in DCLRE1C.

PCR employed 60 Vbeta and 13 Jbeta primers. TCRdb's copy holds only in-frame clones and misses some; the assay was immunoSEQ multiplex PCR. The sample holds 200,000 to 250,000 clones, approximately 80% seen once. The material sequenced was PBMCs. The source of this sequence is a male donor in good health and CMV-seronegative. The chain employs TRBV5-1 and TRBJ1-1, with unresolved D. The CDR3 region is CASSPSRSITEAFF. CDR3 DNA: TGCGCCAGCAGCCCCTCGAGGTCAATCACTGAAGCTTTCTTT. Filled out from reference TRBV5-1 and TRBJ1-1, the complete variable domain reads KAGVTQTPRYLIKTRGQQVTLSCSPISGHRSVSWYQQTPGQGLQFLFEYFSETQRNKGNFPGRFSGRQFSNSRSEMNVSTLELGDSALYLCASSPSRSITEAFFGQGTRLTVV.